The 4 T cell receptor beta chains in this list originate from one sample, sequenced in a study of blood T cell repertoires in COVID-19. Profiling relied on immunoSEQ multiplex PCR, and the TCRdb table lists in-frame clones only, not all of them. The sample includes around 80,000 clones, about 80% seen only once; the top ten take approximately 12%. Sample: peripheral blood. Every receptor here comes from a man aged 80 or over with acute or convalescent COVID-19.

This clone was detected once. The V call is TRBV15, the J call TRBJ2-2; 14 bases line up with TRBD2. This CDR3 is 18 amino acids long. CDR1 and CDR2 from the germline V gene are LNHNV and YYDKDF (reference sequence). V trimming: 5 bases; J trimming: 7 bases; junction bases outside the gene matches: 12. CDR3 bases: TGTGCCACCAGCCCCAATCCGGGACTAGCGGGGGTTGTCGGGGAGCTGTTTTTT. The encoded protein is CATSPNPGLAGVVGELFF.

This chain links TRBV6-5 with TRBJ2-3, with TRBD1 matching over 7 bases. CDR1 and CDR2 from the germline V gene are MNHEY and SVGAGI. This CDR3 region has 15 residues. V trimming: 0 bases; J trimming: 8 bases; junction bases outside the gene matches: 8. CDR3 sequence reads: CASSYSTGREGTQYF. DNA for the CDR3: TGTGCCAGCAGTTACTCGACAGGGAGAGAGGGTACGCAGTATTTT.

The DNA of the CDR3 is TGTGCCAGCAGCCAAGATCGGGGGAACACTGAAGCTTTCTTT. Protein product: CASSQDRGNTEAFF. The gene calls are TRBV3-1 (or the pseudogene TRBV3-2) and TRBJ1-1; no firm D call. The germline CDR1 and CDR2 sequences are LGHDT and YNNKEL (reference sequence). Trimming cost V 0 bases and J 1 base, with 6 bases left between them. This CDR3 region has 14 residues.

The chain uses TRBV6-5 and TRBJ1-3, with 10 positions matching TRBD1. There are 11 residues in the CDR3. Germline V CDR1 and CDR2: MNHEY, SVGAGI. Trimming removed 9 bases from V and 7 bases from J; junction bases left unmatched: 0. CDR3 bases: TGTGCCAGGGGACAGGGGAACACCATATATTTT. This codes for CARGQGNTIYF.